This T cell receptor beta chain was documented in a study of early T cells in non-severe SARS-CoV-2 infection. On the study more broadly: Sequencing targeted bulk RNA from unsorted whole blood, leaving chains unpaired.

This clonotype was observed many times. Its antigen is not known. CDR3 length: 16 residues. Germline V gene sequence: CDR1 MDHEN, CDR2 SYDVKM. Trimming removed 1 base at V and 4 bases at J, with 14 bases between. Attachment of unique molecular identifiers was made to individual cDNA molecules. TCRdb called the 5' RACE reads again in MiXCR, with one record for every CDR3 protein. The table shows tens of thousands of distinct CDR3 sequences, with roughly 15% occurring only once. Broader study findings: The study's VDJdb matching favored anti-spike CD8 responses and missed private and CD4 specificities.

This receptor was identified in an adult who was a healthcare worker with PCR-confirmed SARS-CoV-2 infection or an uninfected control (not recorded which). The J gene is TRBJ1-3, the V gene TRBV28; D remains ambiguous. Specimen: whole blood, collected at baseline. CDR3 residues: CASSLSRPKGGNTIYF. CDR3 nucleotide sequence: TGTGCCAGCAGTTTATCGCGTCCGAAGGGAGGAAACACCATATATTTT.